This TCR beta chain derives from a study of blood T cell repertoires in COVID-19. Study context: Whether acute or convalescent, the COVID-19 samples came from the United States, Italy and Spain. T cells, B-cell-depleted T cells, or PBMCs provided the cDNA or gDNA that served as material.

Some clones are missing from TCRdb's copy, which holds only in-frame ones; the method was immunoSEQ multiplex PCR. The data show tens of thousands of clones, 70% to 90% seen once. Germline V gene sequence: CDR1 LNHDA, CDR2 SQIVND (reference sequence). The J segment lost 6 bases and the V segment lost 2 bases, leaving 8 bases of the junction unmatched. The CDR3 contains 16 residues. The V call is TRBV19, the J call TRBJ1-5; 9 bases agree with TRBD1. This clonotype originated in a woman in her 70s with acute or convalescent COVID-19. The material sequenced was peripheral blood. The CDR3 reads CASSITDRGFGQPQHF. In DNA, the CDR3 is TGTGCCAGTAGTATAACGGACAGGGGCTTCGGTCAGCCCCAGCATTTT.